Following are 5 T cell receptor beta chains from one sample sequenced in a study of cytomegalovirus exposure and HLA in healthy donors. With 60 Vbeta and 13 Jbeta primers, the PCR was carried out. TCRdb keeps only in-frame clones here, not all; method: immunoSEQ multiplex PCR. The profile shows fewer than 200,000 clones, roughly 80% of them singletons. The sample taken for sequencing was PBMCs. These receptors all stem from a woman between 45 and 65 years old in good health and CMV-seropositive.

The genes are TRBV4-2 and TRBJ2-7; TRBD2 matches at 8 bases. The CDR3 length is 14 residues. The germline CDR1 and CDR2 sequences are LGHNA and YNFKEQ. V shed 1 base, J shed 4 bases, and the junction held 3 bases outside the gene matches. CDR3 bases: TGTGCCAGCAGCCAAGCGGGGGGGCAATACGAGCAGTACTTC. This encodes CASSQAGGQYEQYF.

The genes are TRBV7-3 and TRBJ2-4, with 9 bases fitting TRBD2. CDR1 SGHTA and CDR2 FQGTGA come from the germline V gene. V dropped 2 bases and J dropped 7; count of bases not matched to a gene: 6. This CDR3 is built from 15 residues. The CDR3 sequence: CASSLAGGPGNIQYF. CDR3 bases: TGTGCCAGCAGCTTAGCGGGGGGGCCGGGTAACATTCAGTACTTC.

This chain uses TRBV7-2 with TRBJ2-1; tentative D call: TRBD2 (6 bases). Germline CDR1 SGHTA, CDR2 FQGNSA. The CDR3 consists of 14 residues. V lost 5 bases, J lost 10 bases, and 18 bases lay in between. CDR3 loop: CASSLLRDPSEQFF. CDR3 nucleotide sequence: TGTGCCAGCAGCCTGTTGCGGGACCCTTCAGAGCAGTTCTTC. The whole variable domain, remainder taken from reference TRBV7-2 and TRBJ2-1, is GAGVSQSPSNKVTEKGKDVELRCDPISGHTALYWYRQSLGQGLEFLIYFQGNSAPDKSGLPSDRFSAERTGGSVSTLTIQRTQQEDSAVYLCASSLLRDPSEQFFGPGTRLTVL.

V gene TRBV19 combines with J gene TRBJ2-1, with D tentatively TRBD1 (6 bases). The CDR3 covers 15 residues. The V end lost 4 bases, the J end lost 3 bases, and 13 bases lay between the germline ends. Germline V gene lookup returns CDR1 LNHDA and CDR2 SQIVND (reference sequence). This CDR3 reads CASSSRGEFYNEQFF. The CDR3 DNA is TGTGCCAGTAGTAGCAGGGGCGAGTTCTACAATGAGCAGTTCTTC.

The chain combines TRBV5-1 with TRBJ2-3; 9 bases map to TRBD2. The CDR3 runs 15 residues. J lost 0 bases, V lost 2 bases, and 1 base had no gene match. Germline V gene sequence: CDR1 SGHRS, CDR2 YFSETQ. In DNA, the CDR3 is TGCGCCAGCAGCTTCAGCGGGGGGAGCACAGATACGCAGTATTTT. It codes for CASSFSGGSTDTQYF. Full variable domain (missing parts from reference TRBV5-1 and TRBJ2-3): KAGVTQTPRYLIKTRGQQVTLSCSPISGHRSVSWYQQTPGQGLQFLFEYFSETQRNKGNFPGRFSGRQFSNSRSEMNVSTLELGDSALYLCASSFSGGSTDTQYFGPGTRLTVL.